This T cell receptor (beta chain) was observed in a study of shared clonotypes between healthy human individuals. This clone was picked up a small number of times. Its target is unknown. The study's findings and limits: Investigators collected only blood, and repertoires in tissues likely differ.

Produced via immunoSEQ multiplex PCR; TCRdb's table is partial and in-frame only. The data contain about 820,000 clones, 80% to 95% of them singletons. CDR3 length equals 14 residues. Germline CDR1 and CDR2: MNHNS and SASEGT. V was cut by 7 bases and J by 7 bases, with 17 bases left in between. Naive CD8 populations comprised CD45RO-negative cells positively selected for CCR7, excluding terminally differentiated effector memory CD45RA+ cells. Source material: naive CD8+ T cells sorted from blood. The origin of this receptor is a man aged 25-40 years in good health. The V gene is TRBV6-1, the J gene TRBJ1-5; D remains unclear. The CDR3 here is CASMAGRGLQPQHF. The CDR3 bases are TGTGCCAGCATGGCAGGACGAGGACTCCAGCCCCAGCATTTT.